The T cell receptor beta chain described here comes from a study of technical replicates of blood from several donors. Profiling relied on immunoSEQ multiplex PCR, and the TCRdb table lists in-frame clones only, not all of them. The sample gives under 70,000 clones, 92% of which show up once; 0.35% to 0.45% is in the top ten. Germline trimming cut 5 bases from V and 5 bases from J; bases unmatched to any gene: 7. Germline CDR1 SEHNR, CDR2 FQNEAQ (reference sequence). The CDR3 totals 15 residues. The V and J genes are TRBV7-9 and TRBJ2-5; 11 bases align to TRBD2. Sequenced: T cells isolated from PBMCs. This TCR came from a human donor in good health. This CDR3 reads CASSQGSGREETQYF. CDR3 nucleotide sequence: TGTGCCAGCAGCCAAGGTAGCGGGAGGGAGGAGACCCAGTACTTC.